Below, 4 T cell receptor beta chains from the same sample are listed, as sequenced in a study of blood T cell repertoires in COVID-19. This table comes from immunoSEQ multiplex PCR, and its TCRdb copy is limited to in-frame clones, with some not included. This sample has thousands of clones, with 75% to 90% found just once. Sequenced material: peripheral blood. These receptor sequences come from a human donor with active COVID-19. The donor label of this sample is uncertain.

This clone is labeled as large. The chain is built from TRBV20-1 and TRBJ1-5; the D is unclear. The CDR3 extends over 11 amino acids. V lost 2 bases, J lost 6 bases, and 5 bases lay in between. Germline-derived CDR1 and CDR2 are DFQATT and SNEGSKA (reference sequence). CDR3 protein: CSARSGQPQHF. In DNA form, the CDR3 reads TGCAGTGCTAGATCCGGTCAGCCCCAGCATTTT.

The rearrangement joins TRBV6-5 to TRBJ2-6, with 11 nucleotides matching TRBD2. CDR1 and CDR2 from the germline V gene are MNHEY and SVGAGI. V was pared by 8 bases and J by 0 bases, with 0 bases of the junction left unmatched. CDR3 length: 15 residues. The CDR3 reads CASGLAGSGANVLTF. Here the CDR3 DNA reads TGTGCCAGCGGACTAGCGGGCTCTGGGGCCAACGTCCTGACTTTC.

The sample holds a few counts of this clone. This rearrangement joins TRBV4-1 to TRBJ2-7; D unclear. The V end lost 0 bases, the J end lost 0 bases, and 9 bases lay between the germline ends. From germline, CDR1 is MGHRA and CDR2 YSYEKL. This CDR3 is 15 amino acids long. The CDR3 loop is CASSQDLMSSYEQYV. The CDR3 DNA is TGCGCCAGCAGCCAAGACCTAATGTCCTCCTACGAGCAGTACGTC.

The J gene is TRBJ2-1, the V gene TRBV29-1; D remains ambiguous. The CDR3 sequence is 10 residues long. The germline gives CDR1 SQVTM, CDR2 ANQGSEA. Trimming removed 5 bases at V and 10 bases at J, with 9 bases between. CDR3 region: CSVIEEEQFF. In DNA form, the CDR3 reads TGCAGCGTTATCGAGGAAGAGCAGTTCTTC.